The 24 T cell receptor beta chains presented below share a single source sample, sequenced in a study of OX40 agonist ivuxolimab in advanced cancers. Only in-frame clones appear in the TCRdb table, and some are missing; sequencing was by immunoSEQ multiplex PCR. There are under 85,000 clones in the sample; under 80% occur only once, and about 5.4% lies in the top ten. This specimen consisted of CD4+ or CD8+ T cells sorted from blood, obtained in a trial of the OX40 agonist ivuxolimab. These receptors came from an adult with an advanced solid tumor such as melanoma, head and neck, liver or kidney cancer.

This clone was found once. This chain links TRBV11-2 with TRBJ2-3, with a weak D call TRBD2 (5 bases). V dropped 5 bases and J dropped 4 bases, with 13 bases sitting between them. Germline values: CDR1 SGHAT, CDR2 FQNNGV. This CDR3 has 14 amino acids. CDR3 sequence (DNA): TGTGCCAGCAGCCGAATCGGAGCGGCAGATACGCAGTATTTT. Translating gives CASSRIGAADTQYF.

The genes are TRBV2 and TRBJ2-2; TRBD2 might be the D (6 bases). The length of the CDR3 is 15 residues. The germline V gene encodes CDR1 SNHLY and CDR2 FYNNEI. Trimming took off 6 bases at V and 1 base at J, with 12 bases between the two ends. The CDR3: CASREGRRNTGELFF. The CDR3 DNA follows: TGTGCCAGCAGGGAGGGGCGGAGGAACACCGGGGAGCTGTTTTTT.

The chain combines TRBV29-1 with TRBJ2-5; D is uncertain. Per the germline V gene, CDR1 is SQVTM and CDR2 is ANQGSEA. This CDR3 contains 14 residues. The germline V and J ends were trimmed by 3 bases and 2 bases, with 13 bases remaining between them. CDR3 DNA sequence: TGCAGCGTTGAGGGTGGAGTAGGGCAAGAGACCCAGTACTTC. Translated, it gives CSVEGGVGQETQYF.

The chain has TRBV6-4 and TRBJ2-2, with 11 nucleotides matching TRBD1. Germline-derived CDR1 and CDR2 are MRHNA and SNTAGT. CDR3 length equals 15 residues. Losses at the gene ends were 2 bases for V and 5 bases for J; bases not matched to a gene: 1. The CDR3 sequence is CASSDRDRGTGELFF. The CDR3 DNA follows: TGTGCCAGCAGTGACCGGGACAGGGGGACCGGGGAGCTGTTTTTT.

The CDR3: CASRPGSGANVLTF. The CDR3 nucleotides read TGTGCCAGCCGCCCTGGGTCTGGGGCCAACGTCCTGACTTTC. The chain couples TRBV7-2 to TRBJ2-6, with no clear D. This CDR3 region has 14 residues. The V and J ends lost 8 bases and 1 base respectively, with 9 bases between them. Germline-derived CDR1 and CDR2 are SGHTA and FQGNSA.

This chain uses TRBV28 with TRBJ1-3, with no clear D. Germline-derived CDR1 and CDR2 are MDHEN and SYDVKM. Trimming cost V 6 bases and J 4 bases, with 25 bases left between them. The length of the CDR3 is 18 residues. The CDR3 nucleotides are TGTGCCAGCAGCCAACTTGGAAAAGGGCTGGCAATGGGAAACACCATATATTTT. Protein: CASSQLGKGLAMGNTIYF.

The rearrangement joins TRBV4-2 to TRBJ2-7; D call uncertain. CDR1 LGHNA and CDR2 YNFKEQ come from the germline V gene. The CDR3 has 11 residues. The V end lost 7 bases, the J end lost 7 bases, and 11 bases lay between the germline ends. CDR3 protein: CASTLLGEQYF. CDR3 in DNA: TGTGCCAGCACCCTCCTCGGTGAGCAGTACTTC.

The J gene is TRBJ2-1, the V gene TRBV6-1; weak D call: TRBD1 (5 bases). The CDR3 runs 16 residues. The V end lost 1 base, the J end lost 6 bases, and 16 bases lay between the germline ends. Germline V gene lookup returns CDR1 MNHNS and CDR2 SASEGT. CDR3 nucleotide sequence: TGTGCCAGCAGTGAAGATCCGATCCCAGGGATCAATGAGCAGTTCTTC. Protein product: CASSEDPIPGINEQFF.

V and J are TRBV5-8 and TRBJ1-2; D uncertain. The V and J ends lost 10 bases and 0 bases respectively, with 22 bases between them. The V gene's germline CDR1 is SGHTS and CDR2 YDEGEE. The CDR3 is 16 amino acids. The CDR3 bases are TGTGCCGAACCCAGGCCCGGGAGGGCGGCTAACTATGGCTACACCTTC. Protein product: CAEPRPGRAANYGYTF.

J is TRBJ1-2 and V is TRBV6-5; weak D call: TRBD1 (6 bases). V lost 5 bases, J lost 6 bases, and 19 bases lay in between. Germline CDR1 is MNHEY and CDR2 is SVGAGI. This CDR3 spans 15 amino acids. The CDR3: CASSNLGGAIDGYTF. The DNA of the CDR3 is TGTGCCAGCAGTAACTTGGGGGGGGCCATAGATGGCTACACCTTC.

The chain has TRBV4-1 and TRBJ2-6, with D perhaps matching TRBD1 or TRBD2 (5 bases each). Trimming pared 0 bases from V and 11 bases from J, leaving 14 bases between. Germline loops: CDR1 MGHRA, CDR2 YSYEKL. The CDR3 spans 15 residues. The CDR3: CASSQDMPGRDVLTF. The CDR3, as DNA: TGCGCCAGCAGCCAAGATATGCCGGGGCGGGACGTCCTGACTTTC.

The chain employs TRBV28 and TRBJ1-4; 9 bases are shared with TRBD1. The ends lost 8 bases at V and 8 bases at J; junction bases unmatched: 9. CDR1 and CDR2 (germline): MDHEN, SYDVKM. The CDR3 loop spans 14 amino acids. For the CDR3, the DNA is TGTGCCAGCCACAACAGGGGGCCACGGGAAAAACTGTTTTTT. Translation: CASHNRGPREKLFF.

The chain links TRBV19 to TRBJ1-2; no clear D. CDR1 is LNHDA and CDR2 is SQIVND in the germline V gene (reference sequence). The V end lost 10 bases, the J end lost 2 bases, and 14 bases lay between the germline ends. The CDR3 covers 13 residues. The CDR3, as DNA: TGTGCCACAAAGGGAGACACAAACTATGGCTACACCTTC. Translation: CATKGDTNYGYTF.

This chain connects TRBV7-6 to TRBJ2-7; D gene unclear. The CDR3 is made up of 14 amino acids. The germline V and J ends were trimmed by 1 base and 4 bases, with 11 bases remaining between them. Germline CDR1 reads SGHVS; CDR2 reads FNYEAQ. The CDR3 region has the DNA TGTGCCAGCAGCTTAGGGGTTTCGAGGTACGAGCAGTACTTC. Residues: CASSLGVSRYEQYF. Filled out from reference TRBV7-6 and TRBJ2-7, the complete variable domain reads GAGVSQSPRYKVTKRGQDVALRCDPISGHVSLYWYRQALGQGPEFLTYFNYEAQQDKSGLPNDRFSAERPEGSISTLTIQRTEQRDSAMYRCASSLGVSRYEQYFGPGTRLTVT.

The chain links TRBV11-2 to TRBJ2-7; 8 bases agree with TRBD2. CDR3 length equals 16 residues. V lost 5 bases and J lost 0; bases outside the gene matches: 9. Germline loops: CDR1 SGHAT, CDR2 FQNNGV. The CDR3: CASSRSGTLSSYEQYF. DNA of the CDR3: TGTGCCAGCAGCCGTAGCGGGACTCTGAGCTCCTACGAGCAGTACTTC.

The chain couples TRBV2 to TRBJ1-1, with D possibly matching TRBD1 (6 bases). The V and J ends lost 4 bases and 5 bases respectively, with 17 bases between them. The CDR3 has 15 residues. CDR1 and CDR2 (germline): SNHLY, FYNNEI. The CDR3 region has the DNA TGTGCCAGCAGTGTGGTCGGGGGGCTCCTAACTGAAGCTTTCTTT. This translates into CASSVVGGLLTEAFF.

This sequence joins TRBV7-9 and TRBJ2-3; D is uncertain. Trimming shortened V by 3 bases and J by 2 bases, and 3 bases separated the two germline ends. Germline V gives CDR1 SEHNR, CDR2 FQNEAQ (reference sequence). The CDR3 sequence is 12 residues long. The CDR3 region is CASSLHTDTQYF. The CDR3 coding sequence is TGTGCCAGCAGCTTGCACACAGATACGCAGTATTTT.

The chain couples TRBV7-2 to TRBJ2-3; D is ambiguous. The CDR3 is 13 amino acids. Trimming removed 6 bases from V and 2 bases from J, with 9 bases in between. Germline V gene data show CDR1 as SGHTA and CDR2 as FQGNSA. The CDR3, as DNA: TGTGCCAGCAGTTTTACAGTCACAGATACGCAGTATTTT. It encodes CASSFTVTDTQYF.

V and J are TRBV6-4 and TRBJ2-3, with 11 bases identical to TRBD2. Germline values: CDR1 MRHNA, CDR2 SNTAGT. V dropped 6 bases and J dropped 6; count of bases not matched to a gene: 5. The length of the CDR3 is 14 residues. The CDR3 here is CASRPGLAADTQYF. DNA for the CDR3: TGTGCCAGCAGACCGGGACTAGCGGCGGATACGCAGTATTTT.

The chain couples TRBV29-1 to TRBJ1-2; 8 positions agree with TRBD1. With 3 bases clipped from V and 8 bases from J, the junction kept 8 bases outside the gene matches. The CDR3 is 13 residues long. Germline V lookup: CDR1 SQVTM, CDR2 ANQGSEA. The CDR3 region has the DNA TGCAGCGTTGATGTGACAGGGGCGAAGGGCTACACCTTC. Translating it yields CSVDVTGAKGYTF.

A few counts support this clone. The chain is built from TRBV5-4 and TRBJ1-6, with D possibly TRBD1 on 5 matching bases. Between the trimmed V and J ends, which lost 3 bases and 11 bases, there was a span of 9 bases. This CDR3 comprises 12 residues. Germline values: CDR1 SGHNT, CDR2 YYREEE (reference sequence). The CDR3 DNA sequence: TGTGCCAGCAGCTCCCAGGGAACACCCCTCCACTTT. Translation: CASSSQGTPLHF. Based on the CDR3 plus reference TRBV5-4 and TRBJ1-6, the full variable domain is ETGVTQSPTHLIKTRGQQVTLRCSSQSGHNTVSWYQQALGQGPQFIFQYYREEENGRGNFPPRFSGLQFPNYSSELNVNALELDDSALYLCASSSQGTPLHFGNGTRLTVT.

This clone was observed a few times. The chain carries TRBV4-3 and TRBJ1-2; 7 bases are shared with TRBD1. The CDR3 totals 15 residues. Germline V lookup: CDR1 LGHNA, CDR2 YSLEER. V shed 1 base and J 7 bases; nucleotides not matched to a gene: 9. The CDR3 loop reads CASSQGWRGPGGYTF. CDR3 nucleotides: TGCGCCAGCAGCCAAGGGTGGAGGGGGCCGGGTGGCTACACCTTC.

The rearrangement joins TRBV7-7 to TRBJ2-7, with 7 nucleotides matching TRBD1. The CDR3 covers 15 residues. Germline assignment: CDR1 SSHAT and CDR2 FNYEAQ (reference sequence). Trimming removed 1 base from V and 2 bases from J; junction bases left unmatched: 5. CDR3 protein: CASSLGVGTAYEQYF. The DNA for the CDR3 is TGTGCCAGCAGCTTAGGTGTCGGGACAGCCTACGAGCAGTACTTC.

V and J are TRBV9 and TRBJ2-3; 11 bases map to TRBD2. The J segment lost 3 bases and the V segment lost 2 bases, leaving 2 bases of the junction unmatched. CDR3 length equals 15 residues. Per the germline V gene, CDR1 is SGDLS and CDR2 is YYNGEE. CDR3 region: CASSVGLAVTDTQYF. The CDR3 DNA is TGTGCCAGCAGCGTGGGACTAGCGGTAACAGATACGCAGTATTTT.